This is a list of T cell receptor beta chains from one sample in a study of PD-L1 blockade in urothelial cancer. Repertoires were generated with immunoSEQ multiplex PCR, while TCRdb's copy carries only in-frame clones and drops some. The sample lists tens of thousands of clones; approximately 81% were seen once. The sample was PBMCs, taken around atezolizumab (anti-PD-L1) treatment. The receptor source for this set is a man aged 70 or older with urothelial cancer. The CDR3 runs from the conserved cysteine through the conserved F or W. The D gene is left open where the match is weak. A clone size is listed for some rows: how often the clone was seen (once, few, many), or a class if it is expanded.

V gene: TRBV6-1
D gene: .
J gene: TRBJ2-5
clone size: .
CDR3 DNA: TGTGCCAGCAGTAAGGGGCTAGTCCAAGAGACCCAGTACTTC
CDR3 protein: CASSKGLVQETQYF

V gene: TRBV2
D gene: .
J gene: TRBJ2-1
clone size: .
CDR3 DNA: TGTGCCAGATCGACAGCGAACAATGAGCAGTTCTTC
CDR3 protein: CARSTANNEQFF

V gene: TRBV27
D gene: .
J gene: TRBJ2-2
clone size: .
CDR3 DNA: TGTGCCAGCACCTTCAGCGGACGCGGGGAGCTGTTTTTT
CDR3 protein: CASTFSGRGELFF

V gene: TRBV9
D gene: TRBD2
J gene: TRBJ2-5
clone size: .
CDR3 DNA: TGTGCCAACCCGGATATAGCGGGAGGTCACCCCGTCCAAGAGACCCAGTACTTC
CDR3 protein: CANPDIAGGHPVQETQYF

V gene: TRBV21-1
D gene: .
J gene: TRBJ2-7
clone size: .
CDR3 DNA: TGTGCCAGCACCGAGACTAGCGGGAGTAAACTGCGGAGTGACGAGCAGTACTTC
CDR3 protein: CASTETSGSKLRSDEQYF

V gene: TRBV2
D gene: TRBD1
J gene: TRBJ2-7
clone size: .
CDR3 DNA: TGTGCCAGCAGACAGGGGCCGTATAATAGGGTGCAGTACTTC
CDR3 protein: CASRQGPYNRVQYF

V gene: TRBV19
D gene: .
J gene: TRBJ2-7
clone size: .
CDR3 DNA: TGTGCCAGTAGTATAGGGGCCTTAGGGGCATACGAGCAGTACTTC
CDR3 protein: CASSIGALGAYEQYF

V gene: TRBV28
D gene: TRBD1
J gene: TRBJ1-1
clone size: .
CDR3 DNA: TGTGCCAGCAGTCCCCCGACAGGGGGCGAAACTGAAGCTTTCTTT
CDR3 protein: CASSPPTGGETEAFF

V gene: TRBV7-2
D gene: TRBD2
J gene: TRBJ2-5
clone size: once
CDR3 DNA: TGTGCCAGCAGCTTTGCTAGCGGGAGCCTCGAGACCCAGTACTTC
CDR3 protein: CASSFASGSLETQYF

V gene: TRBV14
D gene: .
J gene: TRBJ2-1
clone size: .
CDR3 DNA: TGTGCCAGCAGCCCTCGACTGGACTACAATGAGCAGTTCTTC
CDR3 protein: CASSPRLDYNEQFF

V gene: TRBV5-4
D gene: .
J gene: TRBJ2-1
clone size: .
CDR3 DNA: TGTGCCAGCAGCTTGGCCAAGGGGCAGGAGTTCTTC
CDR3 protein: CASSLAKGQEFF

V gene: TRBV7-2
D gene: TRBD2
J gene: TRBJ2-5
clone size: .
CDR3 DNA: TGTGCCAGCAGCCTTAGCGGGAGGGGGGAGACCCAGTACTTC
CDR3 protein: CASSLSGRGETQYF

V gene: TRBV12-2
D gene: .
J gene: TRBJ2-3
clone size: .
CDR3 DNA: TGTGCAAGTCGCTTAAGCGGGAGACGACAGGTGTACGTAGATACGCAGTATTTT
CDR3 protein: CASRLSGRRQVYVDTQYF

V gene: TRBV14
D gene: TRBD2
J gene: TRBJ2-7
clone size: .
CDR3 DNA: TGTGCCAGCAGCCTCGGGACTAGCGGGAGCAGGTACGAGCAGTACTTC
CDR3 protein: CASSLGTSGSRYEQYF

V gene: TRBV28
D gene: .
J gene: TRBJ1-2
clone size: .
CDR3 DNA: TGTGCCAGCAGAGACAGTCTGGCCTATGGCTACACCTTC
CDR3 protein: CASRDSLAYGYTF

V gene: TRBV29-1
D gene: .
J gene: TRBJ2-7
clone size: .
CDR3 DNA: TGCAGCGTTGAAACTGCTCCCTACGAGCAGTACTTC
CDR3 protein: CSVETAPYEQYF

V gene: TRBV6-6
D gene: TRBD1
J gene: TRBJ1-2
clone size: .
CDR3 DNA: TGTGCCAGCAGACGCCGGGACAGGGGTGGCTACACCTTC
CDR3 protein: CASRRRDRGGYTF

V gene: TRBV27
D gene: TRBD1
J gene: TRBJ2-7
clone size: .
CDR3 DNA: TGTGCCAGCAGTTCTTGGGGACAGGCCCGGTCCTACGAGCAGTACTTC
CDR3 protein: CASSSWGQARSYEQYF

V gene: TRBV7-9
D gene: TRBD1
J gene: TRBJ2-2
clone size: .
CDR3 DNA: TGTGCCAGCAGCATCTCCAGGGGGCGCGGGACCGGGGAGCTGTTTTTT
CDR3 protein: CASSISRGRGTGELFF

V gene: TRBV15
D gene: .
J gene: TRBJ2-2
clone size: once
CDR3 DNA: TGTGCCACCAAACTAGGGGGTAGGGTCCCGAACACCGGGGAGCTGTTTTTT
CDR3 protein: CATKLGGRVPNTGELFF

V gene: TRBV6-5
D gene: TRBD1
J gene: TRBJ1-1
clone size: .
CDR3 DNA: TGTGCCAGCAGTCTCAGGGGGCCGAACACTGAAGCTTTCTTT
CDR3 protein: CASSLRGPNTEAFF

V gene: TRBV7-9
D gene: .
J gene: TRBJ2-5
clone size: .
CDR3 DNA: TGTGCCAGCAGCTTAGCGAGGGAGGAGACCCAGTACTTC
CDR3 protein: CASSLAREETQYF

V gene: TRBV7-6
D gene: TRBD2
J gene: TRBJ2-7
clone size: .
CDR3 DNA: TGTGCCAGCAGCTTAGGAGCGGGAGGGCCGCTTGAGCAGTACTTC
CDR3 protein: CASSLGAGGPLEQYF

V gene: TRBV5-1
D gene: .
J gene: TRBJ2-6
clone size: .
CDR3 DNA: TGCGCCAGCAGCATGACAGTCCTCTCCGGGGCCAACGTCCTGACTTTC
CDR3 protein: CASSMTVLSGANVLTF

V gene: TRBV10-3
D gene: TRBD1
J gene: TRBJ1-1
clone size: few
CDR3 DNA: TGTGCCACTCGCAGGGGGCTGGACACTGAAGCTTTCTTT
CDR3 protein: CATRRGLDTEAFF

V gene: TRBV30
D gene: .
J gene: TRBJ1-1
clone size: .
CDR3 DNA: TGTGCCTGGAGCGGCGGGGGGCCTGAAGCTTTCTTT
CDR3 protein: CAWSGGGPEAFF

V gene: TRBV2
D gene: TRBD1
J gene: TRBJ2-7
clone size: .
CDR3 DNA: TGTGCCAGCCTGGGACAGGGGATCGGCGAGCAGTACTTC
CDR3 protein: CASLGQGIGEQYF

V gene: TRBV6-1
D gene: TRBD2
J gene: TRBJ2-7
clone size: .
CDR3 DNA: TGTGCCAGCAGGTCCGGGACTAGCGGCCAGGAGCAGTACTTC
CDR3 protein: CASRSGTSGQEQYF

V gene: TRBV2
D gene: TRBD2
J gene: TRBJ2-1
clone size: .
CDR3 DNA: TGTGCCAGCAGTTGGACTAGCGGGAGGGCTGGGGGGGAGCAGTTCTTC
CDR3 protein: CASSWTSGRAGGEQFF

V gene: TRBV28
D gene: .
J gene: TRBJ2-1
clone size: .
CDR3 DNA: TGTGCCAGCAGTTTATTCGGTAGATGGGGCCAGAGCTCCTACAATGAGCAGTTCTTC
CDR3 protein: CASSLFGRWGQSSYNEQFF

V gene: TRBV5-5
D gene: .
J gene: TRBJ1-1
clone size: .
CDR3 DNA: TGTGCCAGCACCCCCAATACAGTAAACACTGAAGCTTTCTTT
CDR3 protein: CASTPNTVNTEAFF

V gene: TRBV28
D gene: TRBD2
J gene: TRBJ2-6
clone size: once
CDR3 DNA: TGTGCCAGCAGTTTATTCATGGGGGGGAGCTCTGGGGCCAACGTCCTGACTTTC
CDR3 protein: CASSLFMGGSSGANVLTF

V gene: TRBV4-1
D gene: TRBD1
J gene: TRBJ2-7
clone size: once
CDR3 DNA: TGCGCCAGCAGCCCCGACGACAGGGGTTCCTACGAGCAGTACTTC
CDR3 protein: CASSPDDRGSYEQYF

V gene: TRBV10-1
D gene: TRBD1
J gene: TRBJ2-1
clone size: .
CDR3 DNA: TGCGCCAGGGTACTAACAGGGGGCGTAAATGAGCAGTTCTTC
CDR3 protein: CARVLTGGVNEQFF

V gene: TRBV19
D gene: .
J gene: TRBJ1-1
clone size: .
CDR3 DNA: TGTGCCAGTAGTCAGGGAAAGATTGGTGAAGCTTTCTTT
CDR3 protein: CASSQGKIGEAFF

V gene: TRBV28
D gene: .
J gene: TRBJ2-7
clone size: .
CDR3 DNA: TGTGCCAGCACAAAATCGGCTAGCAGTTCCCACGAGCAGTACTTC
CDR3 protein: CASTKSASSSHEQYF

V gene: TRBV28
D gene: TRBD1
J gene: TRBJ1-4
clone size: .
CDR3 DNA: TGTGCCAGCAGTTTAGACAGGGGGCGGGAAAAACTGTTTTTT
CDR3 protein: CASSLDRGREKLFF

V gene: TRBV28
D gene: TRBD2
J gene: TRBJ2-1
clone size: .
CDR3 DNA: TGTGCCAGCAGTTTACTAGCGGGAGTATACAATGAGCAGTTCTTC
CDR3 protein: CASSLLAGVYNEQFF

V gene: TRBV19
D gene: TRBD1
J gene: TRBJ1-2
clone size: .
CDR3 DNA: TGTGCCAGTAGTACAACAGGGGGCGCGAGGAACACCTTC
CDR3 protein: CASSTTGGARNTF

V gene: TRBV30
D gene: .
J gene: TRBJ1-1
clone size: .
CDR3 DNA: TGTGCCTGGAGTGTAGGGGGACGGCGTGAAGCTTTCTTT
CDR3 protein: CAWSVGGRREAFF

V gene: TRBV19
D gene: .
J gene: TRBJ1-5
clone size: .
CDR3 DNA: TGTGCCAGTAGTATAGGCAGGGTGTTGTATCAGCCCCAGCATTTT
CDR3 protein: CASSIGRVLYQPQHF